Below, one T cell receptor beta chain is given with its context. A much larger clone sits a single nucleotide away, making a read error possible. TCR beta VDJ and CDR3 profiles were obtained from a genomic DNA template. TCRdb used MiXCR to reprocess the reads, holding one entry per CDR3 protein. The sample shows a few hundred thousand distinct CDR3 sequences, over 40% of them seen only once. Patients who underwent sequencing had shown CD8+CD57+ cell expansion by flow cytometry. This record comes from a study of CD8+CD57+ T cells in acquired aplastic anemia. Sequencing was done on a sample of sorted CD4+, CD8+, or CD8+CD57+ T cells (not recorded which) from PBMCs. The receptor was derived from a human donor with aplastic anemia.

For the CDR3, the DNA is TGTGCCAGCAGCCGAGAGCTGGGCCGGGATGGCTACACCTTC. Protein product: CASSRELGRDGYTF. The genes are TRBV3-1 and TRBJ1-2; D is undetermined. Germline values: CDR1 LGHDT, CDR2 YNNKEL (reference sequence). The CDR3 is made up of 14 amino acids. Trimming left V 4 bases short and J 6 bases short, with 15 bases between.